The source of this T cell receptor (beta chain) is a study of CD8 T cells in Susac syndrome. For the study at large: When blood was drawn, patients with Susac syndrome were on intravenous immunoglobulin alone, on corticosteroids, or therapy-naive.

TCR beta from blood CD8+ and CD4+ T cells was sequenced. Findings and limits, study-wide: In TEMRA cells and active patients, CD8+ clonal expansion in Susac reached its peak.

A note on this clonotype: Antigen: not known.

The CDR3 has 12 residues. The V end was cut by 3 bases, the J end by 1 base, with 7 bases between. The germline V gene has CDR1 SQVTM and CDR2 ANQGSEA. A quantity of about 0.5 to 1 ug RNA underwent reverse transcription using random hexamers. MiXCR, run by TCRdb on the immunoSEQ multiplex PCR reads, gives a single entry per CDR3 protein. The profile shows around 80,000 distinct CDR3 sequences, approximately 96% of them singletons. V and J are TRBV29-1 and TRBJ2-7, with D possibly called TRBD1 or TRBD2 (5 bases each). Input material: CD8+ T cells from PBMCs. The receptor's source is a human donor with Susac syndrome. The CDR3 DNA follows: TGCAGCGTTGAGGGGACGTCCTACGAGCAGTACTTC. This encodes CSVEGTSYEQYF.